This TCR beta chain was sequenced in a study of blood T cell repertoires in COVID-19 (dated by TCRdb to the early 2020s). Background on the whole study: The collaborator samples originated in the United States, Italy and Spain and spanned the acute and convalescent phases of COVID-19. The material from the prospective study consisted of cDNA or gDNA derived from T cells, B-cell-depleted T cells, or PBMCs. Deeply sampled blood TCRbeta repertoires from subjects exposed to, actively infected with, or recovered from COVID-19 were included in the dataset. The repertoires were made available in a free public database intended to serve as a resource for research on the immune response to SARS-CoV-2. Samples came from the ongoing ImmuneRACE study (first 160 participants) plus 1,254 subjects from 6 global collaborators. The sample metadata nearly always contained a de-identified subject ID, COVID-19 status, age in years and sex. HLA class I and class II types, where available, came from metadata supplied by the sample provider rather than from assay-based typing.

Points on this clone: Its antigen has not been determined. No quality values exist for individual bases; no much larger clone is one base distant.

As encoded in the germline V gene (reference sequence), CDR1 is SGHNT while CDR2 is YYREEE. The CDR3 contains 16 residues, cysteine and phenylalanine counted. Only the CDR3 part of the read is kept: 48 bases, read in frame from the first base. Here V drops 4 bases and J drops 1 base, and the junction holds 7 bases not matched to any gene. The immunoSEQ Assay, a bias-controlled multiplex PCR, was used to amplify TCRbeta CDR3 regions from genomic DNA. On the study's bioinformatics: Within the assay, amplification of reference gene primers was used to estimate how many nucleated cells each sample contained. To quantify the absolute abundance of each unique TCRbeta CDR3 rearrangement, sequence reads were collapsed and filtered. For each sample, productive Simpson clonality was calculated by taking the square root of Simpson's diversity index across productive rearrangements. TCRdb carries this immuneACCESS record with in-frame sequences only. Its versions omit some clonotypes, under half of them owing to an unresolved V gene in the studies checked, with the rest unexplained. The V and J calls and the clone size are those of that table, but D and trimming were determined from the DNA. This sample is represented by about 39,000 clones; just over 90% of them were singletons. The ten top clones hold roughly 2.2% of the sample.

Each collaborating institution followed its own protocols to collect whole blood in K2EDTA tubes. For TCRbeta analysis, collaborator samples were shipped as frozen whole blood, as isolated PBMCs, or as DNA extracted from either sample type. What the authors observed across the whole study: The quantity of clinical and demographic metadata differed by source and by participant and was supplied without curation.

The sample taken for sequencing was peripheral blood. The chain was built from TRBV5-4 and TRBJ2-3, and TRBD1 matches 9 of the central bases. The origin of this receptor is a man aged 45-60 years with active COVID-19. CDR3 reads: CASSDGTGLGTDTQYF. Read as DNA, the sequence is TGTGCCAGCAGCGACGGGACAGGGTTGGGCACAGATACGCAGTATTTT.